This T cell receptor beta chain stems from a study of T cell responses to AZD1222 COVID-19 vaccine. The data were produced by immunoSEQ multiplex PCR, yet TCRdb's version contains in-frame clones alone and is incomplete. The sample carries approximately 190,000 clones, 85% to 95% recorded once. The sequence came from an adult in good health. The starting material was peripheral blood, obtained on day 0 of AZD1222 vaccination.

This CDR3 is CASSLSLGYTF. Written as DNA, the CDR3 is TGTGCCAGCAGTTTAAGTCTCGGCTACACCTTC. The chain carries TRBV12-3 or TRBV12-4 and TRBJ1-2; D ambiguous. This CDR3 is 11 amino acids long. V was shortened by 2 bases and J by 8 bases, with 6 bases between the two germline ends.